This is a list of T cell receptor beta chains from one sample in a study of T cell changes during pregnancy in multiple sclerosis. The repertoire was sequenced with immunoSEQ multiplex PCR; TCRdb's copy has only in-frame clones and lacks some. The table shows some 53,000 clones, with 80% to 95% occurring only once. Sequencing used CD4+ T cells from peripheral blood mononuclear cells, obtained in the third trimester of pregnancy. The receptors shown here come from a female donor with multiple sclerosis, enrolled in a pregnancy study. Both conserved end residues are part of each CDR3.

length | J | V | CDR3
15 | TRBJ1-1 | TRBV28 | CASSSGQGAFTEAFF
13 | TRBJ1-3 | TRBV5-5 | CASQTASGNTIYF
14 | TRBJ1-5 | TRBV27 | CASSFSVGNQPQHF
12 | TRBJ2-7 | TRBV30 | CAWTPTGYEQYF
11 | TRBJ1-2 | TRBV6-5 | CATRGGGSYTF
14 | TRBJ1-5 | TRBV21-1 | CASSRDFVGQPQHF
15 | TRBJ1-2 | TRBV19 | CASSMTARTAYGYTF
15 | TRBJ1-6 | TRBV2 | CASTSGQGYNSPLHF
15 | TRBJ2-1 | TRBV6-6 | CASSYSSGIYNEQFF
13 | TRBJ2-7 | TRBV7-2 | CASSFAVSYEQYF
12 | TRBJ2-1 | TRBV5-1 | CASSLPGSEQFF
15 | TRBJ1-5 | TRBV30 | CAWRETGGPGQPQHF
16 | TRBJ2-3 | TRBV19 | CASSARTSVGADTQYF
14 | TRBJ1-5 | TRBV28 | CASRGGGTGQPQHF
14 | TRBJ1-6 | TRBV6-1 | CASRGAGGNSPLHF
17 | TRBJ2-5 | TRBV7-2 | CASSLEGWRGAEETQYF
17 | TRBJ1-5 | TRBV19 | CASSLLIGGSGNQPQHF
15 | TRBJ1-3 | TRBV10-3 | CAISGHRGGQNTIYF
15 | TRBJ2-2 | TRBV9 | CASSVTSGSNGELFF
17 | TRBJ2-1 | TRBV7-9 | CASSSPIAGGSYNEQFF